This T cell receptor (beta chain) was obtained from a study of cytomegalovirus exposure and HLA in healthy donors. Whole-study context: Some 85 million unique TCRs, all from HLA-typed donors, were included in an early release of the data. Out of 398 genotyped donors, roughly 83% belonged to the Caucasian-associated ancestry cluster. Findings of the study overall: Researchers reported that a few CMV-associated chains were confirmed in vitro as CMV antigen-specific. Cytomegalovirus-associated status was assigned to about 150 TCR beta chains.

A note on this clone: Its antigen is currently unknown.

CDR1 is MDHEN, CDR2 SYDVKM, per germline. The CDR3 extends over 15 amino acids. Trimming left V 0 bases short and J 5 bases short, with 13 bases between. PCR amplification relied on 60 Vbeta primers (plus 13 Jbeta primers). The table came from immunoSEQ multiplex PCR; TCRdb's copy has only in-frame clones and leaves some out. The table lists around 86,000 clones, about 79% of them singletons. Sequencing used PBMCs. The sequence came from a female donor in good health and CMV-seronegative. The chain combines TRBV28 with TRBJ1-2; D remains unclear. The CDR3 sequence is CASSLWTPGGYGYTF. The CDR3 DNA sequence: TGTGCCAGCAGTTTATGGACTCCCGGAGGGTATGGCTACACCTTC.